Listed below are T cell receptor beta chains from one sample, sequenced in a study of OX40 agonist ivuxolimab in advanced cancers. The method was immunoSEQ multiplex PCR; TCRdb's version includes in-frame clones alone and lacks a portion of them. This table holds under 85,000 clones, about 90% found once. This specimen was CD4+ or CD8+ T cells sorted from blood, taken in a trial of the OX40 agonist ivuxolimab. These receptors were obtained from an adult with an advanced solid tumor such as melanoma, head and neck, liver or kidney cancer. Both conserved end residues are part of each CDR3. The D gene is left open where the match is weak. Clone size is not always given. Where it is, it says once, few, many or a class for expanded clones.

v_call: TRBV6-1
j_call: TRBJ1-4
clone_size: NA
d_call: TRBD1
cdr3_aa: CASSLDRGGEKLFF
cdr3_nt: TGTGCCAGCAGTTTGGACAGGGGTGGTGAAAAACTGTTTTTT

v_call: TRBV6-6
j_call: TRBJ1-5
clone_size: once
d_call: NA
cdr3_aa: CAIKGGSGQPQHF
cdr3_nt: TGTGCCATTAAGGGGGGGAGCGGTCAGCCCCAGCATTTT

v_call: TRBV5-1
j_call: TRBJ2-2
clone_size: NA
d_call: NA
cdr3_aa: CASSLFEGANTGELFF
cdr3_nt: TGCGCCAGCAGCTTGTTTGAAGGGGCGAACACCGGGGAGCTGTTTTTT

v_call: TRBV7-9
j_call: TRBJ2-1
clone_size: NA
d_call: NA
cdr3_aa: CASSVTSLNEQFF
cdr3_nt: TGTGCCAGCAGCGTGACTAGTCTCAATGAGCAGTTCTTC

v_call: TRBV10-3
j_call: TRBJ2-7
clone_size: NA
d_call: TRBD2
cdr3_aa: CAISESGTSGRRYEQYF
cdr3_nt: TGTGCCATCAGTGAGTCCGGGACTAGCGGGAGGAGATACGAGCAGTACTTC

v_call: TRBV19
j_call: TRBJ2-7
clone_size: NA
d_call: TRBD1
cdr3_aa: CASSSLRGIGEQYF
cdr3_nt: TGTGCCAGTAGTTCCCTCAGGGGGATCGGCGAGCAGTACTTC

v_call: TRBV30
j_call: TRBJ1-4
clone_size: few
d_call: NA
cdr3_aa: CAWRAEGGTNEKLFF
cdr3_nt: TGTGCCTGGAGGGCCGAGGGGGGAACTAATGAAAAACTGTTTTTT

v_call: TRBV19
j_call: TRBJ1-5
clone_size: NA
d_call: NA
cdr3_aa: CASRQPPKPQHF
cdr3_nt: TGTGCCAGCAGACAGCCTCCGAAGCCCCAGCATTTT

v_call: TRBV6-5
j_call: TRBJ2-2
clone_size: NA
d_call: NA
cdr3_aa: CASSYLGPGRTGELFF
cdr3_nt: TGTGCCAGCAGTTATTTGGGACCGGGAAGAACCGGGGAGCTGTTTTTT

v_call: TRBV5-1
j_call: TRBJ1-5
clone_size: once
d_call: NA
cdr3_aa: CASSLDPTSQPQHF
cdr3_nt: TGCGCCAGCAGCTTAGACCCGACGTCACAGCCCCAGCATTTT

v_call: TRBV18
j_call: TRBJ2-7
clone_size: NA
d_call: TRBD2
cdr3_aa: CASSRGLAGGSSYEQYF
cdr3_nt: TGTGCCAGCTCACGGGGACTAGCGGGGGGGAGCTCCTACGAGCAGTACTTC

v_call: TRBV6-6
j_call: TRBJ1-1
clone_size: NA
d_call: TRBD1
cdr3_aa: CASNRDREAFF
cdr3_nt: TGTGCCAGCAACAGGGACAGGGAAGCTTTCTTT

v_call: TRBV7-3
j_call: TRBJ2-2
clone_size: NA
d_call: NA
cdr3_aa: CASSSGQFGELFF
cdr3_nt: TGTGCCAGCAGCTCCGGACAGTTCGGGGAGCTGTTTTTT

v_call: TRBV6-6
j_call: TRBJ2-4
clone_size: once
d_call: NA
cdr3_aa: CASRLTGPEAKNIQYF
cdr3_nt: TGTGCCAGCAGACTCACCGGGCCCGAGGCCAAAAACATTCAGTACTTC

v_call: TRBV9
j_call: TRBJ1-2
clone_size: NA
d_call: TRBD1
cdr3_aa: CASSARTGTGEGYTF
cdr3_nt: TGTGCCAGCAGCGCCAGGACAGGGACTGGGGAGGGCTACACCTTC

v_call: TRBV9
j_call: TRBJ2-5
clone_size: NA
d_call: TRBD1
cdr3_aa: CASSASGGVETQYF
cdr3_nt: TGTGCCAGCAGCGCCTCAGGGGGAGTTGAGACCCAGTACTTC

v_call: TRBV27
j_call: TRBJ1-1
clone_size: NA
d_call: TRBD1
cdr3_aa: CASRRQGFTEAFF
cdr3_nt: TGTGCCAGCAGGAGACAGGGCTTCACTGAAGCTTTCTTT

v_call: TRBV19
j_call: TRBJ1-5
clone_size: NA
d_call: NA
cdr3_aa: CASRQNGNQPQHF
cdr3_nt: TGTGCCAGTCGACAGAATGGCAATCAGCCCCAGCATTTT

v_call: TRBV5-5
j_call: TRBJ2-7
clone_size: NA
d_call: TRBD1
cdr3_aa: CASSRTGNSYEQYF
cdr3_nt: TGTGCCAGCAGCCGGACAGGGAATTCCTACGAGCAGTACTTC

v_call: TRBV7-9
j_call: TRBJ2-2
clone_size: few
d_call: TRBD2
cdr3_aa: CASSLPPRLAGGTGELFF
cdr3_nt: TGTGCCAGCAGCTTACCCCCCAGACTAGCGGGAGGAACCGGGGAGCTGTTTTTT

v_call: TRBV6-5
j_call: TRBJ2-7
clone_size: NA
d_call: TRBD2
cdr3_aa: CASSGLAGGYEQYF
cdr3_nt: TGTGCCAGCAGTGGACTAGCGGGAGGGTACGAGCAGTACTTC

v_call: TRBV1
j_call: TRBJ2-5
clone_size: once
d_call: NA
cdr3_aa: CTSSQDLLAENDRGETQYF
cdr3_nt: TGCACCAGCAGCCAAGATCTACTAGCGGAGAACGATAGGGGGGAGACCCAGTACTTC

v_call: TRBV27
j_call: TRBJ1-2
clone_size: NA
d_call: TRBD1
cdr3_aa: CASSIRAGTGLGYTF
cdr3_nt: TGTGCCAGCAGTATACGTGCCGGGACAGGGCTAGGCTACACCTTC

v_call: TRBV7-9
j_call: TRBJ2-5
clone_size: NA
d_call: NA
cdr3_aa: CASSKPGDQETQYF
cdr3_nt: TGTGCCAGCAGCAAACCAGGGGATCAAGAGACCCAGTACTTC

v_call: TRBV29-1
j_call: TRBJ1-2
clone_size: NA
d_call: NA
cdr3_aa: CSVEDRQGVDYGYTF
cdr3_nt: TGCAGCGTTGAAGATCGGCAGGGCGTCGACTATGGCTACACCTTC

v_call: TRBV27
j_call: TRBJ1-1
clone_size: NA
d_call: NA
cdr3_aa: CASSFMFPGNTEAFF
cdr3_nt: TGTGCCAGCAGTTTCATGTTTCCGGGGAACACTGAAGCTTTCTTT

v_call: TRBV7-9
j_call: TRBJ1-1
clone_size: NA
d_call: TRBD1
cdr3_aa: CASSKTGDQTEAFF
cdr3_nt: TGTGCCAGCAGCAAGACAGGGGATCAGACTGAAGCTTTCTTT

v_call: TRBV10-1
j_call: TRBJ2-3
clone_size: NA
d_call: NA
cdr3_aa: CASSESRATQYF
cdr3_nt: TGCGCCAGCAGTGAGTCGCGGGCTACGCAGTATTTT

v_call: TRBV7-3
j_call: TRBJ2-2
clone_size: NA
d_call: NA
cdr3_aa: CASSLGAATGELFF
cdr3_nt: TGTGCCAGCAGCTTGGGGGCTGCAACCGGGGAGCTGTTTTTT

v_call: TRBV28
j_call: TRBJ1-2
clone_size: few
d_call: NA
cdr3_aa: CASSSQGNYGYTF
cdr3_nt: TGTGCCAGCAGTTCTCAGGGGAACTATGGCTACACCTTC

v_call: TRBV2
j_call: TRBJ2-3
clone_size: NA
d_call: TRBD2
cdr3_aa: CASRGLAGVLGTDTQYF
cdr3_nt: TGTGCCAGCAGGGGACTAGCGGGAGTGCTAGGCACAGATACGCAGTATTTT

v_call: TRBV7-9
j_call: TRBJ2-7
clone_size: NA
d_call: NA
cdr3_aa: CASRAGSGYYEQYF
cdr3_nt: TGTGCCAGCAGAGCCGGCAGCGGATACTACGAGCAGTACTTC

v_call: TRBV18
j_call: TRBJ1-1
clone_size: once
d_call: TRBD1
cdr3_aa: CASSNQGANTEAFF
cdr3_nt: TGTGCCAGCTCTAACCAGGGGGCCAACACTGAAGCTTTCTTT

v_call: TRBV9
j_call: TRBJ1-3
clone_size: NA
d_call: NA
cdr3_aa: CASSPTGNTIYF
cdr3_nt: TGTGCCAGCAGCCCCACGGGAAACACCATATATTTT

v_call: TRBV18
j_call: TRBJ1-5
clone_size: NA
d_call: NA
cdr3_aa: CASSLDQAPGLGNQPQHF
cdr3_nt: TGTGCCAGCTCACTTGACCAAGCCCCGGGGTTGGGCAATCAGCCCCAGCATTTT

v_call: TRBV27
j_call: TRBJ2-5
clone_size: once
d_call: TRBD1
cdr3_aa: CASSIQGAETQYF
cdr3_nt: TGTGCCAGCAGTATTCAGGGGGCGGAGACCCAGTACTTC

v_call: TRBV2
j_call: TRBJ2-7
clone_size: NA
d_call: TRBD2
cdr3_aa: CASSERLAAEQYF
cdr3_nt: TGTGCCAGCAGTGAACGGCTAGCGGCCGAGCAGTACTTC

v_call: TRBV18
j_call: TRBJ1-1
clone_size: NA
d_call: TRBD1
cdr3_aa: CASSARDRGENTEAFF
cdr3_nt: TGTGCCAGCTCAGCCCGGGACAGGGGTGAGAACACTGAAGCTTTCTTT

v_call: TRBV9
j_call: TRBJ1-2
clone_size: NA
d_call: TRBD1
cdr3_aa: CASSAQAQPTGGSSGYTF
cdr3_nt: TGTGCCAGCAGCGCCCAAGCGCAACCGACAGGGGGCAGTTCTGGCTACACCTTC

v_call: TRBV2
j_call: TRBJ1-3
clone_size: NA
d_call: TRBD1
cdr3_aa: CASSNIGQGLDTIYF
cdr3_nt: TGTGCCAGCTCCAACATAGGACAGGGATTGGACACCATATATTTT

v_call: TRBV13
j_call: TRBJ2-1
clone_size: NA
d_call: NA
cdr3_aa: CASSLGGEGRRKNEQFF
cdr3_nt: TGTGCCAGCAGCTTAGGAGGTGAAGGTCGTCGAAAAAATGAGCAGTTCTTC

v_call: TRBV7-6
j_call: TRBJ1-5
clone_size: NA
d_call: TRBD1
cdr3_aa: CASSLDAQGVNGNQPQHF
cdr3_nt: TGTGCCAGCAGCTTAGACGCACAGGGGGTGAATGGCAATCAGCCCCAGCATTTT

v_call: TRBV5-4
j_call: TRBJ2-1
clone_size: NA
d_call: NA
cdr3_aa: CASSFTGGPNGYNEQFF
cdr3_nt: TGTGCCAGCAGCTTTACCGGAGGGCCTAATGGGTACAATGAGCAGTTCTTC

v_call: TRBV9
j_call: TRBJ1-1
clone_size: NA
d_call: NA
cdr3_aa: CASSAVTVRKTEAFF
cdr3_nt: TGTGCCAGCAGCGCGGTTACCGTCCGTAAGACTGAAGCTTTCTTT

v_call: TRBV12-5
j_call: TRBJ1-3
clone_size: once
d_call: NA
cdr3_aa: CASARQGSGNTIYF
cdr3_nt: TGTGCTAGTGCCCGCCAGGGTTCTGGAAACACCATATATTTT

v_call: TRBV27
j_call: TRBJ2-2
clone_size: NA
d_call: NA
cdr3_aa: CASRTRGAHGELFF
cdr3_nt: TGTGCCAGCCGCACCAGGGGGGCTCACGGGGAGCTGTTTTTT

v_call: TRBV10-2
j_call: TRBJ2-1
clone_size: NA
d_call: NA
cdr3_aa: CASGAGGLQRNEQFF
cdr3_nt: TGCGCCAGTGGGGCCGGGGGACTCCAGCGGAATGAGCAGTTCTTC

v_call: TRBV6-5
j_call: TRBJ2-7
clone_size: NA
d_call: NA
cdr3_aa: CASSYRIPGGVEQYF
cdr3_nt: TGTGCCAGCAGTTACAGGATACCCGGAGGGGTCGAGCAGTACTTC

v_call: TRBV19
j_call: TRBJ2-7
clone_size: NA
d_call: TRBD2
cdr3_aa: CASSIATSGRSSYEQYF
cdr3_nt: TGTGCCAGTAGTATAGCCACTAGCGGGAGGAGCTCCTACGAGCAGTACTTC

v_call: TRBV29-1
j_call: TRBJ1-1
clone_size: NA
d_call: NA
cdr3_aa: CSARQGNTEAFF
cdr3_nt: TGCAGCGCCCGGCAGGGGAACACTGAAGCTTTCTTT

v_call: TRBV7-8
j_call: TRBJ2-3
clone_size: NA
d_call: TRBD1
cdr3_aa: CASSLQGAGDTQYF
cdr3_nt: TGTGCCAGCAGCTTACAGGGGGCAGGAGATACGCAGTATTTT

v_call: TRBV19
j_call: TRBJ1-5
clone_size: NA
d_call: NA
cdr3_aa: CASNDQSGASNQPQHF
cdr3_nt: TGTGCCAGTAACGATCAGTCAGGGGCTAGCAATCAGCCCCAGCATTTT

v_call: TRBV7-2
j_call: TRBJ2-2
clone_size: NA
d_call: NA
cdr3_aa: CASSLGPQNTGELFF
cdr3_nt: TGTGCCAGCAGCTTAGGGCCGCAGAACACCGGGGAGCTGTTTTTT

v_call: TRBV25-1
j_call: TRBJ2-7
clone_size: NA
d_call: NA
cdr3_aa: CASGRDFYEQYF
cdr3_nt: TGTGCCAGCGGCCGGGACTTCTACGAGCAGTACTTC

v_call: TRBV6-1
j_call: TRBJ1-1
clone_size: NA
d_call: NA
cdr3_aa: CASRHFVLNTEAFF
cdr3_nt: TGTGCCAGCAGACACTTCGTACTGAACACTGAAGCTTTCTTT

v_call: TRBV5-1
j_call: TRBJ2-1
clone_size: NA
d_call: NA
cdr3_aa: CASSLRGADEQFF
cdr3_nt: TGCGCCAGCAGCTTGCGAGGGGCCGATGAGCAGTTCTTC

v_call: TRBV6-5
j_call: TRBJ2-1
clone_size: NA
d_call: NA
cdr3_aa: CASRRTTNNEQFF
cdr3_nt: TGTGCCAGCAGAAGGACTACCAACAATGAGCAGTTCTTC